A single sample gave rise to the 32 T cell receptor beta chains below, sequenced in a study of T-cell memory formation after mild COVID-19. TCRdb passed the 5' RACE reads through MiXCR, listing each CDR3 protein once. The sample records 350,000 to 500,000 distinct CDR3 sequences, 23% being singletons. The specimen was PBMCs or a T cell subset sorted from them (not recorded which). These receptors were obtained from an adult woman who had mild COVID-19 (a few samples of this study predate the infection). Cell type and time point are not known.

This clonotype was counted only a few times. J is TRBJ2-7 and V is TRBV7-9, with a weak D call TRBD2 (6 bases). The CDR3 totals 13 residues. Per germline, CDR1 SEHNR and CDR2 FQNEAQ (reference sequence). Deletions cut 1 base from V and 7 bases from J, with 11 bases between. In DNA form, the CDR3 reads TGTGCCAGCAGCTTAGATTTGGCGGGGGAGCAGTACTTC. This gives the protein CASSLDLAGEQYF.

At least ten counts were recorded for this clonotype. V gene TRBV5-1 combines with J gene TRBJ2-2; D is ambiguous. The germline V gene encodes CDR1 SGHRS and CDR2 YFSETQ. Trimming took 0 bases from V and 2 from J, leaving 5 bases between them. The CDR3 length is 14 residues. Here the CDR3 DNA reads TGCGCCAGCAGCTTGGAAAGCAACACCGGGGAGCTGTTTTTT. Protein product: CASSLESNTGELFF.

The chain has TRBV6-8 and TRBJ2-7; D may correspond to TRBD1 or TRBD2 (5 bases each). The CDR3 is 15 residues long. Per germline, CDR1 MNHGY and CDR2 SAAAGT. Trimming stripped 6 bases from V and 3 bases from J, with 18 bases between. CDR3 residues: CASRAPGRQYYEQYF. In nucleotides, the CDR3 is TGTGCCAGCAGAGCGCCGGGACGCCAATACTACGAGCAGTACTTC.

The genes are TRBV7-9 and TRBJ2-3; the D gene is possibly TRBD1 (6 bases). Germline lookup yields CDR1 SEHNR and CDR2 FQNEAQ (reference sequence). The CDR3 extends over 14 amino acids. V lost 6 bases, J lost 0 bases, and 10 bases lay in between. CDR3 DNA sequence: TGTGCCAGCAGGGACAGATCTAGCACAGATACGCAGTATTTT. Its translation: CASRDRSSTDTQYF.

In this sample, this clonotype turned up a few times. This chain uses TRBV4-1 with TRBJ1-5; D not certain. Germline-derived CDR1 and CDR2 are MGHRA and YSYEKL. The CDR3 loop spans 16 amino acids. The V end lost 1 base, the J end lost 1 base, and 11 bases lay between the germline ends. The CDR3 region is CASSQVFSGSNQPQHF. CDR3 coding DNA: TGCGCCAGCAGCCAAGTTTTCTCTGGCAGCAATCAGCCCCAGCATTTT.

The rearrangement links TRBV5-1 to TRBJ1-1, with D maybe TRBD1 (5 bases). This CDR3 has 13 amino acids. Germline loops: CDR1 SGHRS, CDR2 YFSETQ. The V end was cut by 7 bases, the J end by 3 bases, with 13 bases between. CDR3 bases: TGCGCCAGCCACCGGGACGGAGACACTGAAGCTTTCTTT. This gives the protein CASHRDGDTEAFF. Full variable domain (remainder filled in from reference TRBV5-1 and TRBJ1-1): KAGVTQTPRYLIKTRGQQVTLSCSPISGHRSVSWYQQTPGQGLQFLFEYFSETQRNKGNFPGRFSGRQFSNSRSEMNVSTLELGDSALYLCASHRDGDTEAFFGQGTRLTVV.

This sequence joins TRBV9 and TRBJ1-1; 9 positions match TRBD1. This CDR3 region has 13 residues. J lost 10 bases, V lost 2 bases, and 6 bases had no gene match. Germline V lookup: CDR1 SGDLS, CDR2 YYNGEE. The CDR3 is CASSVQSDRGAFF. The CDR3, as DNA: TGTGCCAGCAGCGTCCAGTCGGACAGGGGAGCTTTCTTT.

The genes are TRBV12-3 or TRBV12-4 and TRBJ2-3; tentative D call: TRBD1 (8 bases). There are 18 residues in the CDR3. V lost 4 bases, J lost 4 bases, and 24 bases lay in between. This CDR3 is CASSSTGGDPRDPDTQYF. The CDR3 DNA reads TGTGCCAGCAGTTCCACAGGGGGGGACCCGAGGGATCCAGATACGCAGTATTTT.

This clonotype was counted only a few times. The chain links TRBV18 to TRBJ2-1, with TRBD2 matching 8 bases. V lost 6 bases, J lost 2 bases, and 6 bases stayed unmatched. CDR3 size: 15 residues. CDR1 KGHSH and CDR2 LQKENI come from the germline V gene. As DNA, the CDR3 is TGTGCCAGCTCCCGCGGGGGGATAACCTACAATGAGCAGTTCTTC. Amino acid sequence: CASSRGGITYNEQFF.

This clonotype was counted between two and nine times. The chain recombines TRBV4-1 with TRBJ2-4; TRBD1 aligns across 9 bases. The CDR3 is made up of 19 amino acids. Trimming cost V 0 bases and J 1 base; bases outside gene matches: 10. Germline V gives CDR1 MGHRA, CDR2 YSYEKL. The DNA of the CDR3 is TGCGCCAGCAGCCAAGATGGGAGGACAGGGGAGGGTGCCAAAAACATTCAGTACTTC. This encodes CASSQDGRTGEGAKNIQYF.

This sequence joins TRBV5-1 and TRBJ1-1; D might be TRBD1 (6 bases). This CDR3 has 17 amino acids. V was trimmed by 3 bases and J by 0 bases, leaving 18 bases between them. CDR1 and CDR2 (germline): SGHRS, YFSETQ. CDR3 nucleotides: TGCGCCAGCAGCTCACCACTTGGCCGGGACATGAACACTGAAGCTTTCTTT. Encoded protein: CASSSPLGRDMNTEAFF.

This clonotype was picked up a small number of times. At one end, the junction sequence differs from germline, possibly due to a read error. The DNA of the CDR3 is TGCGCCAGCAGCCAATGCGGCAGACGCTACACCGGGGAGCTGTTTTTT. It specifies CASSQCGRRYTGELFF. The chain joins TRBV23-1 to TRBJ2-2; no firm D call. TRBV23-1 has ORF status, its function being uncertain. The CDR3 is 16 residues long.

The CDR3 region is CSARKKRGGGGSGFYNEQFF. Here the CDR3 DNA reads TGCAGTGCTAGGAAAAAACGGGGGGGAGGAGGTAGCGGATTCTACAATGAGCAGTTCTTC. The chain couples TRBV20-1 to TRBJ2-1, with TRBD2 matching over 8 bases. V gave up 3 bases and J gave up 3 bases; unmatched junction bases: 22. Germline CDR1 is DFQATT and CDR2 is SNEGSKA (reference sequence). This CDR3 contains 20 residues.

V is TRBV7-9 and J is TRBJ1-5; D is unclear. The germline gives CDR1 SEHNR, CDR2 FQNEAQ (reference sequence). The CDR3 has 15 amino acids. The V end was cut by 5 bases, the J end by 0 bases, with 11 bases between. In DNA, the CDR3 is TGTGCCAGCAGCACCGGGATCGGTAGCAATCAGCCCCAGCATTTT. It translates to CASSTGIGSNQPQHF.

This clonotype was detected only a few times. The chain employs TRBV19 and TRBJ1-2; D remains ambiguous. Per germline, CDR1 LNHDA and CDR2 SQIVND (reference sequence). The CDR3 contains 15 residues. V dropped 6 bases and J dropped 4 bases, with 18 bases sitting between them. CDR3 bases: TGTGCCAGTAGCCCGGGGTACGGGCTTACCTATGGCTACACCTTC. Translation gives CASSPGYGLTYGYTF. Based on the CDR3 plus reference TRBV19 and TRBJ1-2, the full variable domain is DGGITQSPKYLFRKEGQNVTLSCEQNLNHDAMYWYRQDPGQGLRLIYYSQIVNDFQKGDIAEGYSVSREKKESFPLTVTSAQKNPTAFYLCASSPGYGLTYGYTFGSGTRLTVV.

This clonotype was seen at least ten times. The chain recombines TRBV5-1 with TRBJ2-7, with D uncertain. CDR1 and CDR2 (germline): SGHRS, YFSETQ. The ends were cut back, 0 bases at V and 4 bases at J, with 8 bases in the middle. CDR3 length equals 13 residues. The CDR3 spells CASSLVPAYEQYF. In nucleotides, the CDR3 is TGCGCCAGCAGCTTGGTTCCCGCGTACGAGCAGTACTTC.

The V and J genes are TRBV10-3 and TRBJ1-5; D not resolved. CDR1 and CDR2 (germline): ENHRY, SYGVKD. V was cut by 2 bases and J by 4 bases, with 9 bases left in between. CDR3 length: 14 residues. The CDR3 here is CAISEDPVNQPQHF. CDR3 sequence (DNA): TGTGCCATCAGTGAGGACCCTGTTAATCAGCCCCAGCATTTT.

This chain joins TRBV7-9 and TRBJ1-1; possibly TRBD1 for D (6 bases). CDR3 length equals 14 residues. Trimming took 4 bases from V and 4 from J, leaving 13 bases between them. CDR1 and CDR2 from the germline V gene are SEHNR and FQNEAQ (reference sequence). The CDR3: CASSSPGGATEAFF. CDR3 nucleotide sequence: TGTGCCAGCAGCTCGCCCGGGGGGGCCACTGAAGCTTTCTTT.

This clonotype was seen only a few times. The CDR3 nucleotides are TGTGCCAGCAGGACGCCCTCCGTTGAACCCTTGAACACTGAAGCTTTCTTT. It specifies CASRTPSVEPLNTEAFF. This sequence joins TRBV6-5 and TRBJ1-1; no clear D. The germline V and J ends were trimmed by 6 bases and 0 bases, with 20 bases remaining between them. Germline-derived CDR1 and CDR2 are MNHEY and SVGAGI. The CDR3 length is 17 residues.

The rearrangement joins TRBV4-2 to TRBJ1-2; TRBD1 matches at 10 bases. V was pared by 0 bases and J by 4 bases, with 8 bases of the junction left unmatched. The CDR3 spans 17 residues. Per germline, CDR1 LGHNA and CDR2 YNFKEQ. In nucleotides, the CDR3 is TGTGCCAGCAGCCAAGAAGTGGGACAGGGGAGAGGCTATGGCTACACCTTC. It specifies CASSQEVGQGRGYGYTF.

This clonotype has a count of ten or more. This chain's CDR3 is CASSSRGGTDTQYF. As DNA, the CDR3 is TGCGCCAGCAGCTCCCGGGGGGGCACAGATACGCAGTATTTT. This rearrangement joins TRBV4-1 to TRBJ2-3; 7 bases map to TRBD2. From germline, CDR1 is MGHRA and CDR2 YSYEKL. The CDR3 is made up of 14 amino acids. Germline trimming cut 5 bases from V and 1 base from J; bases unmatched to any gene: 3.

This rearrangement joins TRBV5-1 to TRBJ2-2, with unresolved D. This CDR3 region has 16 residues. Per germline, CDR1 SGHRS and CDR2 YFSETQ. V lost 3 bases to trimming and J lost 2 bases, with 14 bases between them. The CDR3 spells CASSSRAKLNTGELFF. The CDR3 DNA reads TGCGCCAGCAGCTCCCGCGCGAAGTTAAACACCGGGGAGCTGTTTTTT.

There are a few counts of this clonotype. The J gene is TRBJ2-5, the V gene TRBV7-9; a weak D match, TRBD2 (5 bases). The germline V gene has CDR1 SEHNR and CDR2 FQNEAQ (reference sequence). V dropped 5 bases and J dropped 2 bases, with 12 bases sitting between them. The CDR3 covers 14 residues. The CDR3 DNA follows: TGTGCCAGCAGCCCCCCCGGGATTCAAGAGACCCAGTACTTC. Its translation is CASSPPGIQETQYF.

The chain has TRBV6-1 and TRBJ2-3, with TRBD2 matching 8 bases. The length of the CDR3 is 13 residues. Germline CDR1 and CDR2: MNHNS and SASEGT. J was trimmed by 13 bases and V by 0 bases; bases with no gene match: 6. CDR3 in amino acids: CASSEAREAREYF. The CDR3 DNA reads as TGTGCCAGCAGTGAAGCGCGGGAGGCACGGGAGTATTTT.

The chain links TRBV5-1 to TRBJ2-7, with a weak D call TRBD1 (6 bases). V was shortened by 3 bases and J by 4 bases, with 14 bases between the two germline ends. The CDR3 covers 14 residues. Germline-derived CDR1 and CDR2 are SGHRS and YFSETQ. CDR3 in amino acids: CASSSGDGLYEQYF. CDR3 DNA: TGCGCCAGCAGCTCAGGGGATGGTTTGTACGAGCAGTACTTC.

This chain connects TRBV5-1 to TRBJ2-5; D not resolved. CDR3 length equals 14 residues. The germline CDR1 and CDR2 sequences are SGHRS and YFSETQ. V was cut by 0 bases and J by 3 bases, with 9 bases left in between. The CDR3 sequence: CASSLVRRKETQYF. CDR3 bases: TGCGCCAGCAGCTTGGTAAGGCGGAAAGAGACCCAGTACTTC.

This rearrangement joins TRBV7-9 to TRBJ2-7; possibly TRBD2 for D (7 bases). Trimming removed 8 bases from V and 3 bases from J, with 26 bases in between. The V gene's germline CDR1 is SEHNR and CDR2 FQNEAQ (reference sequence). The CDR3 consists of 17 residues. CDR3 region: CASRRGSSAAGDYEQYF. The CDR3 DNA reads TGTGCCAGCCGTAGGGGGAGCTCAGCGGCGGGAGACTACGAGCAGTACTTC.

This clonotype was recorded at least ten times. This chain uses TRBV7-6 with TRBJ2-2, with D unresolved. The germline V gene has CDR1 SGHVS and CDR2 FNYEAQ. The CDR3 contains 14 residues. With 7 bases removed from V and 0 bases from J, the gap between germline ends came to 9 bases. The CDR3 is CASTTDANTGELFF. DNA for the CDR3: TGTGCCAGCACCACGGACGCGAACACCGGGGAGCTGTTTTTT.

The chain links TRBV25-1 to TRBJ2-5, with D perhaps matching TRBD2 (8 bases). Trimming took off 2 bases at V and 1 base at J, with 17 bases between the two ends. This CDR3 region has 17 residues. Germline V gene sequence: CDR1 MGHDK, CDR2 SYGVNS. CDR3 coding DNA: TGTGCCAGCAGTGAAAACCCCGGGAGGGGGCCCCAAGAGACCCAGTACTTC. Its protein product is CASSENPGRGPQETQYF. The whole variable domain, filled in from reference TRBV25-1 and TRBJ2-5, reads EADIYQTPRYLVIGTGKKITLECSQTMGHDKMYWYQQDPGMELHLIHYSYGVNSTEKGDLSSESTVSRIRTEHFPLTLESARPSHTSQYLCASSENPGRGPQETQYFGPGTRLLVL.

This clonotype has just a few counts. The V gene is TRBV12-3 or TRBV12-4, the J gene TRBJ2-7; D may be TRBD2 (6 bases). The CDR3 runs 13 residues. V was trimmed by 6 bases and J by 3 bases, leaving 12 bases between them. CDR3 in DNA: TGTGCCAGCAGCCACGGCGGGGTCTACGAGCAGTACTTC. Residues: CASSHGGVYEQYF.

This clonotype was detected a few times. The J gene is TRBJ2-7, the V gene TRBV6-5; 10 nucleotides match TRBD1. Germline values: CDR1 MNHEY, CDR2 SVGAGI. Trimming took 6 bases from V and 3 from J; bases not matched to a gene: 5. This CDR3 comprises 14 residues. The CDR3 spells CASRDGDRGYEQYF. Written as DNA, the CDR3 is TGTGCCAGCAGGGACGGGGACAGGGGCTACGAGCAGTACTTC.

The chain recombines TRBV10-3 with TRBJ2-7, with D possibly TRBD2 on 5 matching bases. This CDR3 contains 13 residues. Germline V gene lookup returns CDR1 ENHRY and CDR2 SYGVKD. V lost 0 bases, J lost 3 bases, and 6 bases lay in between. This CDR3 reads CAISESRDYEQYF. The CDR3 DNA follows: TGTGCCATCAGTGAGTCGAGGGACTACGAGCAGTACTTC.